The 30 T cell receptor beta chains listed next were all sequenced from one sample in a study of cytomegalovirus exposure and HLA in healthy donors. The PCR had 60 Vbeta and 13 Jbeta primers. Assay used: immunoSEQ multiplex PCR; TCRdb lists only in-frame clones, some missing. Of 170,000 or so clones listed, 80% are singletons. Sequencing was done on a sample of PBMCs. These receptors came from a boy between 5 and 17 years old in good health and CMV-seronegative.

The rearrangement links TRBV29-1 to TRBJ2-3; 9 bases fit TRBD1. This CDR3 has 15 residues. J was trimmed by 1 base and V by 5 bases; bases with no gene match: 7. From germline, CDR1 is SQVTM and CDR2 ANQGSEA. This CDR3 is CSVMMTGGGTDTQYF. The DNA of the CDR3 is TGCAGCGTTATGATGACAGGGGGAGGCACAGATACGCAGTATTTT.

The genes are TRBV30 and TRBJ1-4, with 8 bases aligning to TRBD1. V lost 3 bases to trimming and J lost 5 bases; unmatched junction nucleotides: 2. The CDR3 covers 13 residues. Germline V gives CDR1 GTSNPN, CDR2 SVGIG (reference sequence). The CDR3 region is CAWRDRENEKLFF. DNA of the CDR3: TGTGCCTGGAGGGACAGGGAAAATGAAAAACTGTTTTTT.

The chain has TRBV30 and TRBJ1-6; D is possibly TRBD1 (5 bases). Germline CDR1 reads GTSNPN; CDR2 reads SVGIG (reference sequence). The CDR3 sequence is 12 residues long. V gave up 3 bases and J gave up 11 bases, with 11 bases separating them. The CDR3 spells CAWSAGLAPLHF. The CDR3 DNA follows: TGTGCCTGGAGCGCAGGGTTGGCACCCCTCCACTTT.

V and J are TRBV7-2 and TRBJ2-3, with D possibly being TRBD2 (5 bases). The germline V gene encodes CDR1 SGHTA and CDR2 FQGNSA. The CDR3 sequence is 15 residues long. Trimming stripped 2 bases from V and 2 bases from J, with 11 bases between. CDR3 bases: TGTGCCAGCAGCTTATTTCGGGGTAACACAGATACGCAGTATTTT. Its translation is CASSLFRGNTDTQYF.

The chain employs TRBV11-2 and TRBJ1-1; 7 nucleotides agree with TRBD1. The V segment lost 0 bases and the J segment 10 bases; nucleotides outside the gene matches: 8. Germline V gives CDR1 SGHAT, CDR2 FQNNGV. This CDR3 is 14 amino acids long. The DNA for the CDR3 is TGTGCCAGCAGCTTAGATCAAAAGGGGGCGGGAGCTTTCTTT. Protein product: CASSLDQKGAGAFF.

The rearrangement uses TRBV9 and TRBJ2-6; the match to TRBD1 covers 7 bases. CDR3 size: 21 residues. Germline lookup yields CDR1 SGDLS and CDR2 YYNGEE. The V gene end was trimmed by 1 base and the J gene end by 0 bases; junction bases not matched to a gene: 16. This CDR3 is CASSVITGEHQPSSGANVLTF. DNA of the CDR3: TGTGCCAGCAGCGTAATAACAGGGGAACACCAACCCAGCTCTGGGGCCAACGTCCTGACTTTC.

The sample holds one count of this clone. The V and J genes are TRBV21-1 and TRBJ1-3; the table assigns TRBD1, which was not confirmed against the DNA. TRBV21-1 is a recognized pseudogene. CDR3 length: 15 amino acids. DNA of the CDR3: TGTGCCAGCAGCCCGGGACAGGGCTCTGGAAACACCATATATTTT. Residues: CASSPGQGSGNTIYF.

The rearrangement links TRBV6-1 to TRBJ2-3, with D tentatively TRBD2 (6 bases). V was clipped by 6 bases and J by 0 bases, with 13 bases between them. Germline V gives CDR1 MNHNS, CDR2 SASEGT. The CDR3 length is 15 residues. CDR3 amino acids: CASRSPAGSTDTQYF. Written as DNA, the CDR3 is TGTGCCAGCAGATCTCCGGCGGGGAGCACAGATACGCAGTATTTT.

The gene calls are TRBV30 and TRBJ1-5; tentative D call: TRBD1 (5 bases). The CDR3 length is 13 residues. Germline V gene data show CDR1 as GTSNPN and CDR2 as SVGIG (reference sequence). V was cut by 4 bases and J by 4 bases, with 11 bases left in between. The DNA of the CDR3 is TGTGCCTGGAAGGGGAAGGGGAATCAGCCCCAGCATTTT. This translates into CAWKGKGNQPQHF. Together with reference TRBV30 and TRBJ1-5, the CDR3 gives the full variable domain: SQTIHQWPATLVQPVGSPLSLECTVEGTSNPNLYWYRQAAGRGLQLLFYSVGIGQISSEVPQNLSASRPQDRQFILSSKKLLLSDSGFYLCAWKGKGNQPQHFGDGTRLSIL.

Written as DNA, the CDR3 is TGTGCCAGTGCCCCGGCGGGGGTTGGAAACACCATATATTTT. This sequence encodes CASAPAGVGNTIYF. The chain employs TRBV19 and TRBJ1-3, with D perhaps TRBD1 (5 bases). V was shortened by 8 bases and J by 3 bases, with 14 bases between the two germline ends. CDR1 and CDR2 (germline): LNHDA, SQIVND (reference sequence). The CDR3 loop spans 14 amino acids.

The rearrangement uses TRBV19 and TRBJ2-3; maybe TRBD2 (5 bases). The CDR3 is made up of 15 amino acids. CDR1 and CDR2 from the germline V gene are LNHDA and SQIVND (reference sequence). V lost 3 bases and J lost 1, with 11 bases in between. The CDR3 nucleotides read TGTGCCAGTAGTATGATGTCCGGGGGCACAGATACGCAGTATTTT. Translation gives CASSMMSGGTDTQYF.

J is TRBJ1-1 and V is TRBV7-2; TRBD1 might be the D (6 bases). This CDR3 comprises 15 residues. Between the trimmed V and J ends, which lost 4 bases and 4 bases, there was a span of 16 bases. Looked up from germline, CDR1 is SGHTA and CDR2 is FQGNSA. CDR3 sequence: CASSYPGGGATEAFF. CDR3 bases: TGTGCCAGCAGCTACCCCGGCGGGGGCGCCACTGAAGCTTTCTTT.

The gene calls are TRBV5-1 and TRBJ2-5; 12 nucleotides match TRBD2. Germline CDR1 is SGHRS and CDR2 is YFSETQ. The CDR3 is 20 residues long. V lost 3 bases, J lost 5 bases, and 20 bases stayed unmatched. This chain's CDR3 is CASSYETHEWTSGTRETQYF. CDR3 coding DNA: TGCGCCAGCAGCTACGAAACTCATGAATGGACTAGCGGGACACGGGAGACCCAGTACTTC.

A single count supports this clone. This sample includes further DNA sequences coding for the same CDR3. J is TRBJ1-1 and V is TRBV5-1; the D gene is possibly TRBD1 (6 bases). Germline lookup yields CDR1 SGHRS and CDR2 YFSETQ. The CDR3 is made up of 15 amino acids. The V and J ends lost 3 bases and 1 base respectively, with 13 bases between them. The chain's CDR3 is CASSYKQGTNTEAFF. The CDR3, as DNA: TGCGCCAGCAGCTATAAGCAGGGGACGAACACTGAAGCTTTCTTT.

V and J are TRBV4-1 and TRBJ1-5; 8 bases line up with TRBD1. This CDR3 is built from 21 residues. V was pared by 3 bases and J by 2 bases, with 21 bases of the junction left unmatched. Per the germline V gene, CDR1 is MGHRA and CDR2 is YSYEKL. The CDR3 DNA reads as TGCGCCAGCAGCCAGACCTCTCTTCGGACAGGGATCAGGGTAGGCAATCAGCCCCAGCATTTT. Amino acid sequence: CASSQTSLRTGIRVGNQPQHF.

This clone was picked up a small number of times. The J gene is TRBJ2-7, the V gene TRBV5-4; 10 nucleotides match TRBD2. CDR3 size: 15 residues. V gave up 1 base and J gave up 5 bases; unmatched junction bases: 6. Per germline, CDR1 SGHNT and CDR2 YYREEE (reference sequence). The CDR3 here is CASSLMASGSHEQYF. Here the CDR3 DNA reads TGTGCCAGCAGCTTGATGGCTAGCGGGAGCCACGAGCAGTACTTC.

The V gene is TRBV7-8, the J gene TRBJ1-1; 12 nucleotides match TRBD1. Germline-derived CDR1 and CDR2 are SGHVS and FQNEAQ. The CDR3 contains 15 residues. The J segment lost 2 bases and the V segment lost 5 bases, leaving 3 bases of the junction unmatched. The CDR3 DNA is TGTGCCAGCAGCCTCGGGACAGGGGGCAACACTGAAGCTTTCTTT. Its protein product is CASSLGTGGNTEAFF. Full variable domain (outside the CDR3, taken from reference TRBV7-8 and TRBJ1-1): GAGVSQSPRYKVAKRGQDVALRCDPISGHVSLFWYQQALGQGPEFLTYFQNEAQLDKSGLPSDRFFAERPEGSVSTLKIQRTQQEDSAVYLCASSLGTGGNTEAFFGQGTRLTVV.

V and J are TRBV7-3 and TRBJ2-7; 9 bases map to TRBD2. Trimming cost V 1 base and J 4 bases; bases outside gene matches: 11. CDR3 length: 17 residues. Per germline, CDR1 SGHTA and CDR2 FQGTGA. The DNA for the CDR3 is TGTGCCAGCAGCTTAAACGGGGGTAGCGGGAGTGCTTACGAGCAGTACTTC. This sequence encodes CASSLNGGSGSAYEQYF.

A note on this clone: The same CDR3 arises from other DNA sequences in this sample as well. The chain recombines TRBV10-3 with TRBJ1-1; D is ambiguous. Germline CDR1 and CDR2: ENHRY and SYGVKD. V was shortened by 6 bases and J by 5 bases, with 7 bases between the two germline ends. The CDR3 consists of 11 residues. The CDR3 nucleotides are TGTGCCATCAGGGGAGGTACTGAAGCTTTCTTT. It specifies CAIRGGTEAFF.

This clone has only a few counts. The DNA of the CDR3 is TGTGCCAGCCGCCGAGGCGTCGGCACTGAAGCTTTCTTT. This codes for CASRRGVGTEAFF. The chain is built from TRBV6-5 and TRBJ1-1; D unresolved. Trimming removed 8 bases from V and 4 bases from J, with 14 bases in between. This CDR3 has 13 residues. The germline gives CDR1 MNHEY, CDR2 SVGAGI.

The chain recombines TRBV5-1 with TRBJ2-6, with 7 bases matching TRBD1. J was trimmed by 10 bases and V by 3 bases; bases with no gene match: 10. This CDR3 contains 15 residues. Germline values: CDR1 SGHRS, CDR2 YFSETQ. The CDR3 loop reads CASSSAPGQVNVLTF. The CDR3 DNA is TGCGCCAGCAGCTCCGCCCCCGGACAGGTTAACGTCCTGACTTTC.

This chain links TRBV6-6 with TRBJ2-7; 9 positions agree with TRBD1. CDR1 MNHNY and CDR2 SVGAGI come from the germline V gene (reference sequence). V shed 11 bases, J shed 6 bases, and the junction held 11 bases outside the gene matches. This CDR3 comprises 13 residues. CDR3 bases: TGTGCCGCTCTTGGGACAGGGAGTAGCGAGCAGTACTTC. Translating gives CAALGTGSSEQYF.

The rearrangement joins TRBV29-1 to TRBJ1-2, with TRBD1 matching over 7 bases. Germline V gene data show CDR1 as SQVTM and CDR2 as ANQGSEA. The CDR3 has 13 residues. J was trimmed by 7 bases and V by 3 bases; bases with no gene match: 8. This chain's CDR3 is CSVEKGAIFGYTF. The CDR3 region has the DNA TGCAGCGTTGAGAAGGGGGCAATATTTGGCTACACCTTC.

The chain couples TRBV27 to TRBJ1-1, with a possible D match to TRBD1 (6 bases). Trimming removed 3 bases at V and 4 bases at J, with 12 bases between. There are 14 residues in the CDR3. Germline V gene sequence: CDR1 MNHEY, CDR2 SMNVEV (reference sequence). The CDR3 loop reads CASSLSRGSTEAFF. CDR3 in DNA: TGTGCCAGCAGTTTGAGCAGGGGTTCCACTGAAGCTTTCTTT.

This clone has a handful of counts. This chain's CDR3 is CASSFSRGYGYTF. CDR3 coding DNA: TGTGCCAGCAGTTTTAGTAGGGGTTATGGCTACACCTTC. The chain links TRBV27 to TRBJ1-2, with D tentatively TRBD1 (5 bases). With 3 bases removed from V and 5 bases from J, the gap between germline ends came to 10 bases. Germline V gives CDR1 MNHEY, CDR2 SMNVEV (reference sequence). The CDR3 loop spans 13 amino acids.

The chain links TRBV7-9 to TRBJ2-3; D possibly corresponds to TRBD2 (5 bases). Trimming shortened V by 2 bases and J by 8 bases, and 8 bases separated the two germline ends. The germline CDR1 and CDR2 sequences are SEHNR and FQNEAQ (reference sequence). This CDR3 region has 12 residues. CDR3 sequence reads: CASSLNEGTQYF. CDR3 sequence (DNA): TGTGCCAGCAGCTTAAATGAGGGTACGCAGTATTTT.

This chain connects TRBV19 to TRBJ1-3; 7 bases match TRBD1. The germline V gene has CDR1 LNHDA and CDR2 SQIVND (reference sequence). This CDR3 is 17 amino acids long. Trimming removed 3 bases from V and 0 bases from J; junction bases left unmatched: 8. CDR3 residues: CASSISRTGYSGNTIYF. CDR3 nucleotide sequence: TGTGCCAGTAGTATCTCCCGGACAGGCTACTCTGGAAACACCATATATTTT.

This CDR3 reads CASSLGFLAGVGDTGELFF. The CDR3, as DNA: TGTGCCAGCAGCCTAGGATTCCTAGCGGGAGTGGGGGACACCGGGGAGCTGTTTTTT. The rearrangement joins TRBV11-2 to TRBJ2-2, with 10 nucleotides matching TRBD2. Germline loops: CDR1 SGHAT, CDR2 FQNNGV. Losses at the gene ends were 5 bases for V and 3 bases for J; bases not matched to a gene: 15. The CDR3 covers 19 residues.

The V and J genes are TRBV11-3 and TRBJ2-5, with D possibly being TRBD1 (5 bases). The J call is in doubt because the DNA end fits TRBJ2-7 better. From germline, CDR1 is SGHNT and CDR2 YENEEA. This CDR3 has 14 amino acids. The CDR3 sequence: CASSVMGPDYEQYF. CDR3 DNA sequence: TGTGCCAGCAGCGTTATGGGGCCGGACTACGAGCAGTACTTC.

The rearrangement links TRBV4-2 to TRBJ2-1; D unresolved. Trimming shortened V by 1 base and J by 0 bases, and 7 bases separated the two germline ends. This CDR3 contains 15 residues. Germline CDR1 reads LGHNA; CDR2 reads YNFKEQ. This chain's CDR3 is CASSQGMSSYNEQFF. The CDR3 DNA reads as TGTGCCAGCAGCCAAGGCATGAGCTCCTACAATGAGCAGTTCTTC.